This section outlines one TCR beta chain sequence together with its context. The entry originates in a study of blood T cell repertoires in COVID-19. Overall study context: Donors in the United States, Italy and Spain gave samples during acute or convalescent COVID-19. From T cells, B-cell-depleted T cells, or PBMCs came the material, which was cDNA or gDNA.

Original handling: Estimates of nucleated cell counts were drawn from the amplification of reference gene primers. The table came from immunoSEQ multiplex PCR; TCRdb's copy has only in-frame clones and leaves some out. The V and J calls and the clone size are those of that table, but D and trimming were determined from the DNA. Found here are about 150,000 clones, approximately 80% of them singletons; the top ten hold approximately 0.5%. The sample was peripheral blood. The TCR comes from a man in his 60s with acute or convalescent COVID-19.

For the CDR3, the DNA is TGTGCCAGCAGGGCTCGGGCTAGCGGAAATGAGCAGTTCTTC. Translation: CASRARASGNEQFF. The chain carries TRBV7-2 and TRBJ2-1, with 7 bases fitting TRBD2. From germline, CDR1 is SGHTA and CDR2 FQGNSA. There are 14 residues in the CDR3. Losses at the gene ends were 6 bases for V and 7 bases for J; bases not matched to a gene: 9.